This T cell receptor (beta chain) emerged from a study of OX40 agonist ivuxolimab in advanced cancers. About the study as a whole: The costimulatory receptor OX40 (CD134) was targeted by ivuxolimab, a fully human IgG2 agonistic monoclonal antibody. The paper describes the monotherapy dose-escalation part (N = 52 patients) of the phase I trial of ivuxolimab. The purpose of peripheral TCRbeta sequencing was to test whether ivuxolimab changed TCR sequence diversity and led to clonal T-cell expansion. Intravenous ivuxolimab was administered to patients every 2 weeks at six dose levels: 0.01, 0.1, 0.3, 1.5, 3 and 10 mg/kg. Of the roughly 50 dose-escalation patients, hepatocellular carcinoma was present in about 20, melanoma in approximately 15, renal cell carcinoma in 9 and head and neck cancer in 9. Prior anti-PD-1, anti-PD-L1 or anti-CTLA-4 therapy was permitted, and about 40% of dose-escalation patients had received checkpoint inhibitors. Partial responses occurred in three dose-escalation patients: two with cutaneous melanoma and one with hepatocellular carcinoma. In the dose-escalation cohort, roughly 80% of patients were male, and the mean age was approximately 55 years, with a range of roughly 23 to 85. Findings and caveats that apply to the study as a whole: In partial responders in the 0.1-3.0 mg/kg groups, normalized peripheral clonal expansion was found to be among the lowest, especially among CD8+ T cells. At doses from 0.1 to 3.0 mg/kg, clonal expansion was seen in both CD4+ and CD8+ blood T cells between baseline and week 6. Low levels of normalized T-cell clonal expansion were also seen in some nonresponding patients. The antigen specificity of the clonally expanded peripheral T cells was not determined. After ivuxolimab, expanded clones were on average more numerous among CD8+ T cells than among CD4+ T cells.

Genomic DNA was isolated from the sorted cells so that the TCRbeta CDR3 region could be sequenced. The immunoSEQ Assay was used to sequence the TCRbeta CDR3 regions. Held by TCRdb, this immuneACCESS table contains in-frame sequences only and omits some clones. Under half of the omission traces to an unresolved V gene where checked; the cause of the rest is unknown. Counted in this sample were tens of thousands of clones; approximately 92% of them appeared once. Jointly, the top ten make up roughly 1% of the sample. V drops 1 base and J drops 10 bases, leaving 19 bases in between. Inclusive of the bounding cysteine and phenylalanine, the CDR3 is 15 residues long. CDR3 DNA only is kept here, 45 bases in frame from base 1. CDR1 and CDR2 are read off the germline V gene as MGHRA and YSYEKL. Patients with autoimmune disease history or receiving systemic immunosuppression were excluded from the trial. Peripheral blood for TCR sequencing was collected from all dose cohorts at baseline, on cycle 4 day 1, and on cycle 7 day 1. Samples were obtained from an open-label, multicenter, first-in-human phase I dose-escalation trial of ivuxolimab. The trial enrolled adults with locally advanced or metastatic head and neck squamous cell, hepatocellular, melanoma or renal cell carcinoma. Before TCR sequencing, CD4+ and CD8+ T cells were separately sorted from peripheral blood.

As concerns this clone: The antigen it binds to is not known. One base away there is no much larger clone; base qualities are not given.

The input for sequencing was CD4+ or CD8+ T cells sorted from blood, taken in a trial of the OX40 agonist ivuxolimab. This sequence uses TRBV4-1 and TRBJ1-1; TRBD1 is a weak D gene call, 5 bases matching. This clonotype was obtained from an adult with an advanced solid tumor such as melanoma, head and neck, liver or kidney cancer. The base sequence is TGCGCCAGCAGCCAAGCGGGAGTACGAAGGAGGGGAGCTTTCTTT. Translation gives CASSQAGVRRRGAFF.